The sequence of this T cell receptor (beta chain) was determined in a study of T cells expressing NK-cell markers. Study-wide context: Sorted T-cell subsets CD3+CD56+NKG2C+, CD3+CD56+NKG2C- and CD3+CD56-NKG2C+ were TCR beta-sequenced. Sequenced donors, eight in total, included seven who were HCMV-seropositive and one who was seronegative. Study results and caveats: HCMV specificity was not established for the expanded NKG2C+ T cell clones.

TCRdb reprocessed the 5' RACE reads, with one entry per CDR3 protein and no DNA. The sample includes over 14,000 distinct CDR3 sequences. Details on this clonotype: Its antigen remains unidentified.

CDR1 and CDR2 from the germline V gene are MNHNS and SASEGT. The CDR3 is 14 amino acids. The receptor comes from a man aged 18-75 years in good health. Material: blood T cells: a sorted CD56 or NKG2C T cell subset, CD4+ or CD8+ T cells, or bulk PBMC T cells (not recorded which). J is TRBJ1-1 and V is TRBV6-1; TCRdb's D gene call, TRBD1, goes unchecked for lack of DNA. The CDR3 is CASSADRGRGEAFF.